This T cell receptor beta chain was sequenced in a study of blood T cell repertoires in COVID-19. Study-level information: Both acute and convalescent COVID-19 samples were obtained from the United States, Italy and Spain. From T cells, B-cell-depleted T cells, or PBMCs came the material, which was cDNA or gDNA.

Authors' analysis steps: How many nucleated cells were present was estimated from reference gene primer amplification. Sequencing was performed with immunoSEQ multiplex PCR; in TCRdb, only in-frame clones are kept and a portion is missing. The V and J calls and the clone size are those of that table, but D and trimming were determined from the DNA. The sample includes 180,000 or so clones, around 87% of them seen just once. This CDR3 contains 15 residues. Trimming took 6 bases from V and 5 from J, leaving 19 bases between them. Germline V gene lookup returns CDR1 SGHAT and CDR2 FQNNGV. The clonotype comes from a man aged 18 to 30 with active or convalescent COVID-19. This rearrangement joins TRBV11-2 to TRBJ1-1, with TRBD1 as a possible D gene (6 bases). Sequenced: peripheral blood. The CDR3 bases are TGTGCCAGCAGTCCCAATACAGGGTCTATGACTGAAGCTTTCTTT. Its protein product is CASSPNTGSMTEAFF.